Listed below are T cell receptor beta chains from one sample, sequenced in a study of blood T cell repertoires in COVID-19. TCRdb's table, derived via immunoSEQ multiplex PCR, lists solely in-frame clones and lacks some. There are some 270,000 clones in the sample; roughly 83% occur only once, and 5.5% to 6.5% lies in the top ten. The sequenced sample was peripheral blood. These receptors were collected from a woman older than 75 with COVID-19, enrolled during active disease. Each CDR3 is given with its conserved first and last residue. D genes are given only for firm matches. Clone size is stated in some rows and not others, as once, few, many or a class when expanded.

d_call clone_size j_call cdr3_length v_call cdr3_aa cdr3_nt
- - TRBJ2-7 9 TRBV20-1 CSVGSPQYF TGCAGTGTCGGGTCCCCTCAGTACTTC
- - TRBJ1-5 16 TRBV19 CASARGGTYSNQPQHF TGTGCCAGCGCTAGGGGGGGGACTTATAGCAATCAGCCCCAGCATTTT
- - TRBJ1-3 14 TRBV11-2 CASTHRVAGNTIYF TGTGCCAGCACCCACAGGGTCGCTGGAAACACCATATATTTT
- - TRBJ1-1 17 TRBV7-3 CASSFRGSGVGGTEAFF TGTGCCAGCAGCTTTAGGGGCTCAGGGGTTGGGGGCACTGAAGCTTTCTTT
- - TRBJ1-1 16 TRBV7-9 CASSLSGAGRFTEAFF TGTGCCAGCAGCTTAAGTGGGGCAGGGAGGTTTACTGAAGCTTTCTTT
- - TRBJ2-1 13 TRBV25-1 CASTDSTYNEQFF TGTGCCAGCACAGACTCGACCTACAATGAGCAGTTCTTC
TRBD1 - TRBJ1-5 15 TRBV5-6 CASSLDRGLGQPQHF TGTGCCAGCAGCTTGGACAGGGGGCTGGGTCAGCCCCAGCATTTT
- once TRBJ2-2 16 TRBV5-1 CASSLSPGVNTGELFF TGCGCCAGCAGCTTGAGTCCCGGAGTGAACACCGGGGAGCTGTTTTTT
- once TRBJ2-3 15 TRBV4-1 CASSQPGLGTDTQYF TGCGCCAGCAGCCAGCCGGGACTGGGGACAGATACGCAGTATTTT
TRBD2 - TRBJ2-5 16 TRBV14 CASSQELAGGQETQYF TGTGCCAGCAGCCAAGAACTAGCGGGGGGACAAGAGACCCAGTACTTC
TRBD2 - TRBJ2-3 16 TRBV7-2 CASSSAGGGARDTQYF TGTGCCAGCAGTTCCGCGGGCGGGGGGGCCAGAGATACGCAGTATTTT
TRBD2 - TRBJ2-3 17 TRBV4-1 CASSHQERGGRTDTQYF TGCGCCAGCAGCCACCAAGAACGGGGGGGCCGTACAGATACGCAGTATTTT
- - TRBJ1-1 12 TRBV5-1 CASSLRQTEAFF TGCGCCAGCAGCTTGAGACAGACTGAAGCTTTCTTT
TRBD2 - TRBJ2-5 15 TRBV14 CASSPGTSGRETQYF TGTGCCAGCAGCCCAGGGACTAGCGGCAGAGAGACCCAGTACTTC
- few TRBJ1-2 14 TRBV2 CASLEGGHSHGYTF TGTGCCAGCCTTGAGGGGGGGCACAGTCATGGCTACACCTTC
TRBD2 - TRBJ2-7 15 TRBV3-1/TRBV3-2 CASSRQTSGGAEQYF TGTGCCAGCAGCCGACAGACTAGCGGGGGCGCCGAGCAGTACTTC
- - TRBJ1-1 17 TRBV21-1 CASSKLGALRSNTEAFF TGTGCCAGCAGCAAACTCGGAGCACTTAGAAGTAACACTGAAGCTTTCTTT
- - TRBJ2-3 13 TRBV3-1/TRBV3-2 CASGPSGADTQYF TGTGCCAGCGGACCTTCGGGAGCAGATACGCAGTATTTT
- once TRBJ2-2 13 TRBV10-3 CAISDAGTGELFF TGTGCCATCAGTGATGCAGGGACCGGGGAGCTGTTTTTT
TRBD1 - TRBJ1-6 16 TRBV18 CASSPNRAGTGSPLHF TGTGCCAGCTCACCAAACCGAGCCGGGACAGGGTCACCCCTCCACTTT
- - TRBJ2-2 15 TRBV28 CASSLGGLETGELFF TGTGCCAGCAGTTTAGGGGGCCTGGAGACCGGGGAGCTGTTTTTT
TRBD1 once TRBJ2-2 15 TRBV5-5 CASRLTGGNTGELFF TGTGCCAGCAGACTAACAGGGGGCAACACCGGGGAGCTGTTTTTT
- - TRBJ2-7 13 TRBV19 CATYREISYEQYF TGTGCCACCTATAGAGAGATTTCCTACGAGCAGTACTTC
TRBD2 - TRBJ2-1 14 TRBV27 CASSAEGTRSEQFF TGTGCCAGCAGTGCCGAAGGGACTAGAAGTGAGCAGTTCTTC
- - TRBJ2-5 14 TRBV3-1/TRBV3-2 CASSQGLKQETQYF TGTGCCAGCAGCCAGGGCCTGAAACAAGAGACCCAGTACTTC
TRBD2 - TRBJ2-1 15 TRBV5-1 CASSPGTSVYNEQFF TGCGCCAGCAGCCCCGGGACTAGCGTATACAATGAGCAGTTCTTC
- once TRBJ2-4 19 TRBV21-1 CASSKVGKLFGVPKNIQYF TGTGCCAGCAGCAAAGTGGGGAAACTCTTCGGGGTCCCCAAAAACATTCAGTACTTC
- - TRBJ2-5 16 TRBV19 CASSIAGKDSQETQYF TGTGCCAGTAGTATAGCAGGGAAGGATTCACAAGAGACCCAGTACTTC
- - TRBJ1-2 13 TRBV6-1 CASSEAAHYGYTF TGTGCCAGCAGTGAAGCCGCACATTATGGCTACACCTTC
- once TRBJ1-2 14 TRBV19 CASSSAGANYGYTF TGTGCCAGTTCGAGCGCCGGGGCTAACTATGGCTACACCTTC
TRBD1 few TRBJ1-3 14 TRBV7-2 CASIVDRGRNTIYF TGTGCCAGCATTGTTGACAGGGGACGAAACACCATATATTTT
TRBD1 - TRBJ1-5 15 TRBV20-1 CSASPGTGSNQPQHF TGCAGTGCTAGTCCCGGGACAGGGAGCAATCAGCCCCAGCATTTT
- - TRBJ2-4 13 TRBV7-2 CASSVGQENIQYF TGTGCCAGCAGCGTCGGACAAGAAAACATTCAGTACTTC
- - TRBJ1-3 15 TRBV19 CASSTTGSSGNTIYF TGTGCCAGTAGTACCACAGGTAGCTCTGGAAACACCATATATTTT
- few TRBJ2-2 16 TRBV18 CASSPIRQANTGELFF TGTGCCAGCTCACCGATTCGACAGGCTAACACCGGGGAGCTGTTTTTT
- once TRBJ2-1 16 TRBV9 CASSPPGGSLRNEQFF TGTGCCAGCAGCCCCCCGGGGGGCTCTCTCCGGAATGAGCAGTTCTTC
- once TRBJ1-4 12 TRBV3-1/TRBV3-2 CASSQVSSKLFF TGTGCCAGCAGCCAAGTGTCGTCAAAACTGTTTTTT
TRBD2 few TRBJ2-3 17 TRBV24-1 CATSDSRLAGPTDTQYF TGTGCCACCAGTGATTCAAGACTAGCGGGCCCCACAGATACGCAGTATTTT
TRBD2 - TRBJ2-5 16 TRBV7-9 CASSSWASGSQETQYF TGTGCCAGCAGCAGCTGGGCTAGCGGGTCCCAAGAGACCCAGTACTTC
- - TRBJ2-1 14 TRBV6-5 CASSSQGSYNEQFF TGTGCCAGCAGCAGTCAGGGCAGCTACAATGAGCAGTTCTTC
- - TRBJ1-2 15 TRBV6-6 CASSYELMGHNGYTF TGTGCCAGCAGTTACGAACTGATGGGGCATAATGGCTACACCTTC
- - TRBJ1-5 13 TRBV19 CASSIGGTQPQHF TGTGCCAGTAGTATCGGGGGAACTCAGCCCCAGCATTTT
- - TRBJ2-6 15 TRBV7-8 CASSLTGAGANVLTF TGTGCCAGCAGCTTAACGGGAGCTGGGGCCAACGTCCTGACTTTC
- - TRBJ1-2 12 TRBV5-1 CASSPSNYGYTF TGCGCCAGCAGCCCATCTAACTATGGCTACACCTTC
TRBD1 - TRBJ1-6 14 TRBV11-2 CASSSGTGRSPLHF TGTGCCAGCAGCTCCGGGACAGGGAGATCACCCCTCCACTTT
TRBD2 - TRBJ2-5 16 TRBV28 CASSSFLAGSQETQYF TGTGCCAGCAGTTCATTCCTAGCGGGATCACAAGAGACCCAGTACTTC
- - TRBJ1-5 12 TRBV19 CASSIGEQPQHF TGTGCCAGTAGTATAGGGGAGCAGCCCCAGCATTTT
TRBD2 - TRBJ2-3 16 TRBV3-1/TRBV3-2 CASSQAGLAFTDTQYF TGTGCCAGCAGCCAAGCGGGACTAGCATTCACAGATACGCAGTATTTT
- - TRBJ2-6 14 TRBV6-5 CASRRTAGANVLTF TGTGCCAGCAGGCGGACAGCTGGGGCCAACGTCCTGACTTTC
TRBD1 - TRBJ1-6 15 TRBV4-1 CASSHLDRDNSPLHF TGCGCCAGCAGCCATTTGGACAGGGACAATTCACCCCTCCACTTT
TRBD1 - TRBJ1-1 14 TRBV5-1 CASSSQGAMTEAFF TGCGCCAGCAGCTCACAGGGGGCTATGACTGAAGCTTTCTTT
TRBD1 - TRBJ1-4 16 TRBV18 CASSQDRARENEKLFF TGTGCCAGCTCTCAGGACAGGGCAAGGGAGAATGAAAAACTGTTTTTT
TRBD1 few TRBJ2-1 15 TRBV7-2 CASSSRGLSYNEQFF TGTGCCAGCAGCTCCAGGGGGCTGTCCTACAATGAGCAGTTCTTC
- - TRBJ1-4 14 TRBV9 CASNTGQGYEKLFF TGTGCCAGCAACACAGGGCAGGGCTATGAAAAACTGTTTTTT
TRBD2 - TRBJ2-2 13 TRBV10-3 CAVMRGGGGELFF TGTGCCGTTATGCGGGGGGGCGGCGGGGAGCTGTTTTTT